Listed below are T cell receptor beta chains from one sample, sequenced in a study of T cell responses to AZD1222 COVID-19 vaccine. Method: immunoSEQ multiplex PCR; TCRdb's copy keeps in-frame clones and lacks some. The data contain about 93,000 clones, about 86% of them singletons. The sample was peripheral blood, taken on day 0 of AZD1222 vaccination. These TCRs come from an adult in good health. Each CDR3 is given with its conserved first and last residue. Clone size appears in some rows only: once, few, many, or a class for an expanded clone.

-	TRBV18	TRBJ1-6	CASSPSGWGLGSPLHF
-	TRBV19	TRBJ2-1	CASSLGGQLAGGYNEQFF
-	TRBV28	TRBJ1-5	CASSLPGDSNQPQHF
-	TRBV28	TRBJ2-7	CASRLLSDEQYF
-	TRBV7-9	TRBJ2-1	CASSLLVGSSYNEQFF
-	TRBV20-1	TRBJ1-5	CSASNGQGSQPQHF
-	TRBV4-2	TRBJ1-4	CASSQGTGAEKLFF
-	TRBV7-9	TRBJ2-7	CASTQAGALREQYF
few	TRBV19	TRBJ2-7	CASSPQDTGNEQYF
-	TRBV28	TRBJ1-4	CASWVGGTNEKLFF
-	TRBV12-3/TRBV12-4	TRBJ1-6	CASISVGLLHF
-	TRBV5-1	TRBJ1-4	CASSWGEKLFF
-	TRBV7-2	TRBJ2-7	CASSLGPATPYEQYF
-	TRBV9	TRBJ2-5	CASPRVGLAGAQETQYF
-	TRBV5-1	TRBJ1-2	CASSFAGDPGGYTF
few	TRBV19	TRBJ2-1	CASSQGGSGSGEQFF
once	TRBV7-2	TRBJ1-5	CASSSAGSGQPQHF
-	TRBV11-3	TRBJ1-3	CASSPGGNTIYF
-	TRBV12-5	TRBJ2-1	CASGITLTSRYNEQFF
-	TRBV19	TRBJ1-2	CASSIDRGDYGYTF
-	TRBV2	TRBJ2-6	CASRLSSGANVLTF
-	TRBV4-1	TRBJ1-4	CASSVYGTDNEKLFF
-	TRBV12-3/TRBV12-4	TRBJ2-3	CASSLSVPDTQYF
-	TRBV5-1	TRBJ2-3	CASSPSGSSTDTQYF
-	TRBV6-2/TRBV6-3	TRBJ2-6	CASSRYSMGSGANVLTF
-	TRBV12-2	TRBJ2-3	CASRPRGLAGGTDTQYF
-	TRBV28	TRBJ1-1	CASSPRSAGTLNTEAFF
-	TRBV28	TRBJ1-5	CASSRDRGEYNQPQHF
-	TRBV5-6	TRBJ1-1	CASSLITGGTEAFF
-	TRBV21-1	TRBJ1-5	CASGGTGENQPQHF
once	TRBV11-3	TRBJ2-7	CASSLTWLSSYEQYF
-	TRBV5-1	TRBJ1-4	CASSSGQLNEKLFF
-	TRBV2	TRBJ1-2	CASRRLNYGYTF
few	TRBV4-1	TRBJ2-2	CASSQYSSNTGELFF
-	TRBV7-8	TRBJ2-1	CASSLGTSGNNEQFF
-	TRBV7-3	TRBJ2-3	CASSPSGSTDTQYF
-	TRBV3-1/TRBV3-2	TRBJ2-4	CASSQTGKGKNIQYF
-	TRBV4-2	TRBJ1-5	CASSPTGGRDQPQHF
-	TRBV6-5	TRBJ1-5	CASTESGQPQHF
medium-sized	TRBV6-4	TRBJ2-3	CASSDSTSGMADTQYF